The 25 T cell receptor beta chains listed next were all sequenced from one sample in a study of STAT5B mutations in CD4+ large granular lymphocyte leukemia (dated by TCRdb to 2022 to 2024). The library was generated by the immunoSEQ multiplex PCR assay. Imported from immuneACCESS, the table was reduced by TCRdb to in-frame sequences with V and J called. These copies leave out some clones; in studies compared against another copy, an unresolved V gene accounts for under half, and the cause of the remainder is not known. Across this sample there are about 34,000 clones, with 76% seen only once. The ten most abundant clones make up approximately 6.4% of the sample. Sequencing was performed on CD4+ T cells from blood buffy coats. The receptors derive from a human donor in good health.

This clone turned up a few times. The V gene is TRBV2, the J gene TRBJ1-2; 7 bases map to TRBD1. The CDR3 sequence is 12 residues long. From germline, CDR1 is SNHLY and CDR2 FYNNEI. Trimming cost V 9 bases and J 3 bases; bases outside gene matches: 4. CDR3 sequence: CARDREDYGYTF. The CDR3 nucleotides are TGTGCCAGAGACAGGGAGGACTATGGCTACACCTTC.

The chain carries TRBV6-1 and TRBJ1-2, with a weak D call TRBD1 (5 bases). The CDR3 runs to 15 residues. Germline assignment: CDR1 MNHNS and CDR2 SASEGT. The ends were cut back, 1 base at V and 7 bases at J, with 16 bases in the middle. The CDR3 spells CASSEGGAPWGGYTF. The CDR3 DNA follows: TGTGCCAGCAGTGAAGGCGGGGCTCCCTGGGGTGGCTACACCTTC.

This chain joins TRBV5-4 and TRBJ2-7; no clear D gene. The CDR3 is made up of 13 amino acids. The ends were cut back, 4 bases at V and 4 bases at J, with 12 bases in the middle. Germline values: CDR1 SGHNT, CDR2 YYREEE (reference sequence). The CDR3 is CASSPATDYEQYF. DNA for the CDR3: TGTGCCAGCAGCCCCGCGACTGATTACGAGCAGTACTTC.

The rearrangement uses TRBV7-2 and TRBJ2-5; TRBD2 is a possible D gene (7 bases). The CDR3 consists of 18 residues. Germline CDR1 and CDR2: SGHTA and FQGNSA. Trimming stripped 5 bases from V and 2 bases from J, with 24 bases between. The CDR3 DNA sequence: TGTGCCAGCAGCGGGACTGTAGGGGGGGGCCTCTCTCAAGAGACCCAGTACTTC. Residues: CASSGTVGGGLSQETQYF.

The chain carries TRBV27 and TRBJ2-7, with 9 bases lining up with TRBD1. In germline, CDR1 is MNHEY, CDR2 SMNVEV (reference sequence). CDR3 length: 15 residues. The junction had 10 bases not matched to a gene; V was cut back by 3 bases and J by 7 bases. CDR3 sequence: CASSFSDRGFGEQYF. CDR3 in DNA: TGTGCCAGCAGTTTCAGCGACAGGGGGTTTGGTGAGCAGTACTTC.

The table lists this clone with a few counts. For the CDR3, the DNA is TGTGCCAGCAGTGAAGGAGGACAGCGAATATCCCTCGGCTACACCTTC. This translates into CASSEGGQRISLGYTF. The chain links TRBV6-1 to TRBJ1-2, with D maybe TRBD1 (6 bases). Between the trimmed V and J ends, which lost 1 base and 8 bases, there was a span of 20 bases. CDR1 MNHNS and CDR2 SASEGT come from the germline V gene. The CDR3 has 16 residues.

CDR3 DNA sequence: TGCGCCAGCAGCTTGGGGTCGCTGGGTATGAACACTGAAGCTTTCTTT. The encoded protein is CASSLGSLGMNTEAFF. The chain is built from TRBV5-1 and TRBJ1-1; no definite D call. Germline CDR1 is SGHRS and CDR2 is YFSETQ. Trimming took off 0 bases at V and 0 bases at J, with 12 bases between the two ends. The CDR3 is 16 residues long.

The chain couples TRBV7-3 to TRBJ2-3, with D possibly being TRBD1 (5 bases). V lost 1 base and J lost 3, with 8 bases in between. Germline V gene lookup returns CDR1 SGHTA and CDR2 FQGTGA. The CDR3 consists of 14 residues. CDR3 in amino acids: CASSLIAGTDTQYF. The CDR3 nucleotides read TGTGCCAGCAGCTTAATAGCAGGGACAGATACGCAGTATTTT.

The chain employs TRBV9 and TRBJ2-7; D is perhaps TRBD1 or TRBD2 (5 bases each). Germline-derived CDR1 and CDR2 are SGDLS and YYNGEE. The CDR3 extends over 13 amino acids. The V end lost 3 bases, the J end lost 0 bases, and 7 bases lay between the germline ends. The chain's CDR3 is CASSGGSSYEQYF. The CDR3 nucleotides are TGTGCCAGCAGCGGGGGGAGCTCCTACGAGCAGTACTTC.

V is TRBV9 and J is TRBJ2-7, with D perhaps TRBD2 (5 bases). This CDR3 has 14 residues. The ends were cut back, 4 bases at V and 4 bases at J, with 15 bases in the middle. The germline V gene encodes CDR1 SGDLS and CDR2 YYNGEE. The CDR3 DNA reads TGTGCCAGCAGCCCAGAGGGTCAGACTTACGAGCAGTACTTC. This gives the protein CASSPEGQTYEQYF. Together with reference TRBV9 and TRBJ2-7, the CDR3 gives the full variable domain: DSGVTQTPKHLITATGQRVTLRCSPRSGDLSVYWYQQSLDQGLQFLIQYYNGEERAKGNILERFSAQQFPDLHSELNLSSLELGDSALYFCASSPEGQTYEQYFGPGTRLTVT.

The rearrangement links TRBV7-3 to TRBJ1-1, with 8 bases that match TRBD1. The trim removed 2 bases at V and 7 bases at J, leaving 6 bases unmatched. Germline CDR1 and CDR2: SGHTA and FQGTGA. This CDR3 region has 14 residues. CDR3 sequence: CASSLGDRLGEAFF. CDR3 nucleotides: TGTGCCAGCAGCTTAGGGGACAGGTTAGGTGAAGCTTTCTTT.

Comment on this clone: Sequence at one end of the junction differs from germline and may be a read error. The V call is TRBV7-9, the J call TRBJ2-7; D might be TRBD2 (5 bases). The CDR3 runs 11 residues. The germline V gene encodes CDR1 SEHNR and CDR2 FQNEAQ (reference sequence). As DNA, the CDR3 is TGTGCCAGCAGCTCACCTACCGGGATCCTTTTC. Its translation is CASSSPTGILF. The whole variable domain, filled in from reference TRBV7-9 and TRBJ2-7, reads DTGVSQNPRHKITKRGQNVTFRCDPISEHNRLYWYRQTLGQGPEFLTYFQNEAQLEKSRLLSDRFSAERPKGSFSTLEIQRTEQGDSAMYLCASSSPTGILFGPGTRLTVT.

The J gene is TRBJ2-7, the V gene TRBV11-3; D is perhaps TRBD1 (5 bases). Germline CDR1 and CDR2: SGHNT and YENEEA. CDR3 length: 15 amino acids. Trimming took 1 base from V and 3 from J, leaving 13 bases between them. CDR3 bases: TGTGCCAGCAGCTTAGCTTCTTCTCAGGGCTACGAGCAGTACTTC. It encodes CASSLASSQGYEQYF. Filled out from reference TRBV11-3 and TRBJ2-7, the complete variable domain reads EAGVVQSPRYKIIEKKQPVAFWCNPISGHNTLYWYLQNLGQGPELLIRYENEEAVDDSQLPKDRFSAERLKGVDSTLKIQPAELGDSAVYLCASSLASSQGYEQYFGPGTRLTVT.

The chain couples TRBV7-8 to TRBJ2-1, with 14 bases that match TRBD2. This CDR3 has 15 amino acids. The germline CDR1 and CDR2 sequences are SGHVS and FQNEAQ. V lost 1 base to trimming and J lost 7 bases; unmatched junction nucleotides: 0. The CDR3 nucleotides read TGTGCCAGCAGCTTAGGACTAGCGGGAGGGAATGAGCAGTTCTTC. Its translation is CASSLGLAGGNEQFF.

This chain links TRBV5-1 with TRBJ2-5, with 9 positions matching TRBD2. Germline-derived CDR1 and CDR2 are SGHRS and YFSETQ. The CDR3 loop spans 17 amino acids. The V and J ends lost 3 bases and 4 bases, in that order; junction bases with no gene match: 13. The CDR3 region has the DNA TGCGCCAGCAGCTCGGGGACATTAGCGGGGGCTCGAGAGACCCAGTACTTC. Its translation: CASSSGTLAGARETQYF.

The genes are TRBV5-8 and TRBJ2-7; D call uncertain. V was trimmed by 0 bases and J by 6 bases, leaving 10 bases between them. The CDR3 is 13 amino acids. CDR1 and CDR2 from the germline V gene are SGHTS and YDEGEE. Here the CDR3 reads CASSLGQKSEQYF. CDR3 nucleotide sequence: TGTGCCAGCAGCTTGGGGCAGAAGAGCGAGCAGTACTTC.

The CDR3 sequence: CASSYTLTDTQYF. CDR3 coding DNA: TGTGCCAGCAGTTATACCCTCACAGATACGCAGTATTTT. The J gene is TRBJ2-3, the V gene TRBV6-6, with D uncertain. V was cut by 3 bases and J by 2 bases, with 6 bases left in between. The CDR3 is made up of 13 amino acids. Germline assignment: CDR1 MNHNY and CDR2 SVGAGI (reference sequence).

The chain has TRBV19 and TRBJ1-1; D not resolved. The germline V gene has CDR1 LNHDA and CDR2 SQIVND (reference sequence). V lost 7 bases to trimming and J lost 3 bases, with 18 bases between them. The CDR3 runs 15 residues. The CDR3 bases are TGTGCCAGTACTCTGACACCCAACTCTTACACTGAAGCTTTCTTT. It encodes CASTLTPNSYTEAFF.

The genes are TRBV5-1 and TRBJ2-2; D might be TRBD1 or TRBD2, each matching 6 bases. V was trimmed by 4 bases and J by 1 base, leaving 14 bases between them. From germline, CDR1 is SGHRS and CDR2 YFSETQ. The CDR3 totals 16 residues. CDR3 sequence: CASSILGGLNTGELFF. CDR3 DNA: TGCGCCAGCAGCATCCTAGGGGGGCTGAACACCGGGGAGCTGTTTTTT. Using reference TRBV5-1 and TRBJ2-2 for the parts outside the CDR3, the full variable domain is KAGVTQTPRYLIKTRGQQVTLSCSPISGHRSVSWYQQTPGQGLQFLFEYFSETQRNKGNFPGRFSGRQFSNSRSEMNVSTLELGDSALYLCASSILGGLNTGELFFGEGSRLTVL.

Only a few counts were recorded for this clone. The chain couples TRBV6-4 to TRBJ2-1, with 11 bases aligning to TRBD2. The CDR3 extends over 15 amino acids. CDR1 and CDR2 from the germline V gene are MRHNA and SNTAGT. V lost 2 bases to trimming and J lost 8 bases; unmatched junction nucleotides: 5. Here the CDR3 DNA reads TGTGCCAGCAGTGACAGTAGCGGGAGGGTAGATGAGCAGTTCTTC. The encoded protein is CASSDSSGRVDEQFF.

This clone was seen a few times. The chain carries TRBV2 and TRBJ1-2; TRBD1 matches at 9 bases. V dropped 4 bases and J dropped 5; count of bases not matched to a gene: 5. Germline CDR1 SNHLY, CDR2 FYNNEI. The length of the CDR3 is 14 residues. The CDR3 coding sequence is TGTGCCAGCAGTGCCGGGACAGGGCCTTATGGCTACACCTTC. This encodes CASSAGTGPYGYTF.

The chain combines TRBV4-2 with TRBJ2-3; the match to TRBD2 covers 9 bases. The CDR3 sequence is 21 residues long. The germline V gene has CDR1 LGHNA and CDR2 YNFKEQ. With 1 base clipped from V and 1 base from J, the junction kept 18 bases outside the gene matches. CDR3 nucleotide sequence: TGTGCCAGCAGCCAAGTCCCTAACTGGGGGGTGGAGCGGGGGGGCACAGATACGCAGTATTTT. Amino acids: CASSQVPNWGVERGGTDTQYF.

Only a few counts were recorded for this clone. The rearrangement uses TRBV19 and TRBJ2-7; D gene uncertain. Trimming shortened V by 3 bases and J by 4 bases, and 7 bases separated the two germline ends. Per germline, CDR1 LNHDA and CDR2 SQIVND (reference sequence). The CDR3 consists of 12 residues. DNA of the CDR3: TGTGCCAGTAGTATGAATTGGTACGAGCAGTACTTC. Its protein product is CASSMNWYEQYF.

V usage is TRBV5-1 and J usage is TRBJ2-3; 8 nucleotides line up with TRBD2. V lost 0 bases, J lost 4 bases, and 7 bases stayed unmatched. This CDR3 has 16 amino acids. Germline-derived CDR1 and CDR2 are SGHRS and YFSETQ. The CDR3 nucleotides read TGCGCCAGCAGCTTGGCCTGGAGCGGGGGTTCAGATACGCAGTATTTT. Its protein is CASSLAWSGGSDTQYF.

V usage is TRBV9 and J usage is TRBJ1-6; 9 nucleotides align to TRBD1. Germline-derived CDR1 and CDR2 are SGDLS and YYNGEE. Trimming at V came to 3 bases and at J to 7 bases, leaving 2 bases not matched to a gene. This CDR3 has 14 amino acids. This CDR3 is CASSGGQGNSPLHF. CDR3 sequence (DNA): TGTGCCAGCAGCGGTGGACAGGGGAATTCACCCCTCCACTTT.